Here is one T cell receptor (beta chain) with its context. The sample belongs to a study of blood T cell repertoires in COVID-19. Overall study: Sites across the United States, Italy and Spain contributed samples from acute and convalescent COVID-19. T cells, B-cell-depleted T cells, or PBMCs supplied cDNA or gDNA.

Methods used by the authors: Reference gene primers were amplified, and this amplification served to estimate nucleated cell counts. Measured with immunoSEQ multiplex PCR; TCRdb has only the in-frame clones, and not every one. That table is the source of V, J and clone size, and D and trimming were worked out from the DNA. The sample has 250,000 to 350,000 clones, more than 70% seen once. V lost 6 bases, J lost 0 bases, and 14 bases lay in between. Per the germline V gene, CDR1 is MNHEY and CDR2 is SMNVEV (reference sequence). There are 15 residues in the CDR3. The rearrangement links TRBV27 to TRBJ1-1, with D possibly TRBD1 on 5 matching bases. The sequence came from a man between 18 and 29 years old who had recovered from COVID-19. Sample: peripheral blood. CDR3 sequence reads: CASRGRQNMNTEAFF. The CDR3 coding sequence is TGTGCCAGCAGAGGTAGACAGAACATGAACACTGAAGCTTTCTTT.